This TCR beta chain stems from a study of OX40 agonist ivuxolimab in advanced cancers. Looking at the study overall: At doses from 0.01 to 10 mg/kg, patients were given intravenous ivuxolimab every 2 weeks. Previous treatment with anti-PD-1, anti-PD-L1 or anti-CTLA-4 therapy was allowed; about 40% had received some.

TCRdb's table, derived via immunoSEQ multiplex PCR, lists solely in-frame clones and lacks some. Counted here are about 78,000 clones, roughly 84% occurring once; the ten biggest clones make up 2.1%. After removal of 6 bases from V and 5 bases from J, the junction contained 10 bases not matched to a gene. The CDR3 consists of 14 residues. CDR1 is MDHEN and CDR2 is SYDVKM in the germline V gene. The sequence was obtained from an adult with an advanced solid tumor such as melanoma, head and neck, liver or kidney cancer. The rearrangement uses TRBV28 and TRBJ2-7; TRBD1 agrees at 7 bases. Sequencing was performed on CD4+ or CD8+ T cells sorted from blood, taken in a trial of the OX40 agonist ivuxolimab. CDR3 sequence reads: CASSSLTGSHEQYF. CDR3 coding DNA: TGTGCCAGCAGCTCCCTGACAGGGTCCCACGAGCAGTACTTC.